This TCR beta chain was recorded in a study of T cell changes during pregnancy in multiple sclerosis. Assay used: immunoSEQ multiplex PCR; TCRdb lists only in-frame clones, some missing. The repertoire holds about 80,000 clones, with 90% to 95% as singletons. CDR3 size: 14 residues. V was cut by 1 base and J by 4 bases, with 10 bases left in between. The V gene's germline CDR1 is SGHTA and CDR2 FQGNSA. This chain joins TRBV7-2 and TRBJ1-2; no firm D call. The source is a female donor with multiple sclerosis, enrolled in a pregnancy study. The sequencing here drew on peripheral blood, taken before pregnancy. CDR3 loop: CASSLDPPGYGYTF. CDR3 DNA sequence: TGTGCCAGCAGCTTAGATCCCCCCGGCTATGGCTACACCTTC.